Listed here are 5 T cell receptor beta chains from one sample, sequenced in a study of Graves' ophthalmopathy and Graves' hyperthyroidism. Investigators amplified TCR beta CDR3 regions from RNA transcripts. Investigators did first-round RT-PCR with HTBI primers, then second-round multiplex PCR. TCRdb used MiXCR to reprocess the multiplex PCR reads, holding one entry per CDR3 protein. The sample lists about 390,000 distinct CDR3 sequences; about a sixth were seen once. The sequencing input was peripheral blood. These TCRs come from an adult woman with stable Graves' hyperthyroidism.

This clonotype was counted ten times or more. The rearrangement joins TRBV6-1 to TRBJ1-1; a possible D gene is TRBD1 (6 bases). Trimming cost V 1 base and J 3 bases, with 12 bases left between them. CDR3 length equals 15 residues. Looked up from germline, CDR1 is MNHNS and CDR2 is SASEGT. This CDR3 reads CASSEDGRGYTEAFF. The CDR3 coding sequence is TGTGCCAGCAGTGAAGACGGCAGGGGATACACTGAAGCTTTCTTT.

The table lists this clonotype with many counts. The chain has TRBV5-1 and TRBJ2-7; 7 positions agree with TRBD1. This CDR3 is built from 15 residues. J was trimmed by 4 bases and V by 2 bases; bases with no gene match: 9. Germline loops: CDR1 SGHRS, CDR2 YFSETQ. CDR3 DNA: TGCGCCAGCAGCTTTCTCCGGACAGGACCATACGAGCAGTACTTC. Its translation is CASSFLRTGPYEQYF.

The sample holds many counts of this clonotype. This may arise from a read error, as a much more abundant clone is one base away. As the CDR3 is not closed by the conserved phenylalanine or tryptophan, this likely results from a read error. The V and J genes are TRBV6-2 or TRBV6-3 and TRBJ1-1; no clear D. The CDR3 is 12 amino acids. V was shortened by 2 bases and J by 0 bases, with 1 base between the two germline ends. CDR1 MNHEY and CDR2 SVGEGT come from the germline V gene. The CDR3 reads CASSYLNTEAFL. CDR3 DNA sequence: TGTGCCAGCAGTTACCTGAACACTGAAGCTTTCCTT.

The rearrangement links TRBV12-3 or TRBV12-4 to TRBJ2-7; perhaps TRBD2 as D (5 bases). The CDR3 spans 14 residues. V was trimmed by 2 bases and J by 3 bases, leaving 11 bases between them. The CDR3: CASSLSGVRYEQYF. The DNA for the CDR3 is TGTGCCAGCAGTTTATCCGGGGTGCGCTACGAGCAGTACTTC.

This clonotype has a count of ten or more. The genes are TRBV12-3 or TRBV12-4 and TRBJ2-4; D ambiguous. CDR3 length: 16 residues. V was trimmed by 4 bases and J by 0 bases, leaving 13 bases between them. CDR3 in DNA: TGTGCCAGCAGTTCCGATACAGCGATAGCCAAAAACATTCAGTACTTC. This codes for CASSSDTAIAKNIQYF.